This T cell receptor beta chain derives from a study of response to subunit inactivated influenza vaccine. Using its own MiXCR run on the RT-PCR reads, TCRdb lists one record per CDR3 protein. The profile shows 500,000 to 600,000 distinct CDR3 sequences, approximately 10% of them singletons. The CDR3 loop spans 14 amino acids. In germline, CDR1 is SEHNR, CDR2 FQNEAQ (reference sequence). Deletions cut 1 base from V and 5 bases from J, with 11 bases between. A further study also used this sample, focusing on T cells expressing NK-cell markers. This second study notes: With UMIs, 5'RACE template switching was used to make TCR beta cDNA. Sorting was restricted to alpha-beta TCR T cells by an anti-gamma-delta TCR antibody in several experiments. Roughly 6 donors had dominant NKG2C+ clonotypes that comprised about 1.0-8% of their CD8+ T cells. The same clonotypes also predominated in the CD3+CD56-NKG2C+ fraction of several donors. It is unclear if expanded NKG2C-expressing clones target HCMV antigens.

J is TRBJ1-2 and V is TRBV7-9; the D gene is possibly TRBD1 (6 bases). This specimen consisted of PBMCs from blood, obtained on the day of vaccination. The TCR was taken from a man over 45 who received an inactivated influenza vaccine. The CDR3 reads CASSLDPGAYGYTF. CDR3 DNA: TGTGCCAGCAGCTTAGACCCAGGGGCATATGGCTACACCTTC.